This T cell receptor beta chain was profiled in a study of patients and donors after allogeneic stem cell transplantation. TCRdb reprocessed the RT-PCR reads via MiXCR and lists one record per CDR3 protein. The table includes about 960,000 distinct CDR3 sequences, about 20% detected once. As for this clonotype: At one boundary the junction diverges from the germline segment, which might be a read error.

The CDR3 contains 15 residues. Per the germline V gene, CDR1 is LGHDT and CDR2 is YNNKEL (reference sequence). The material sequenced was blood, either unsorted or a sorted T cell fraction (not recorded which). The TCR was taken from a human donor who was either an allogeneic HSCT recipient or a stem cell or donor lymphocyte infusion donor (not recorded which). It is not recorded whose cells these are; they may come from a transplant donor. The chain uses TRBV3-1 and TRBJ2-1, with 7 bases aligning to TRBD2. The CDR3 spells CASSLEGGSYSEQFF. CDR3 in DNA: TGTGCCAGCAGCCTAGAGGGCGGGAGTTACAGTGAGCAGTTCTTC.